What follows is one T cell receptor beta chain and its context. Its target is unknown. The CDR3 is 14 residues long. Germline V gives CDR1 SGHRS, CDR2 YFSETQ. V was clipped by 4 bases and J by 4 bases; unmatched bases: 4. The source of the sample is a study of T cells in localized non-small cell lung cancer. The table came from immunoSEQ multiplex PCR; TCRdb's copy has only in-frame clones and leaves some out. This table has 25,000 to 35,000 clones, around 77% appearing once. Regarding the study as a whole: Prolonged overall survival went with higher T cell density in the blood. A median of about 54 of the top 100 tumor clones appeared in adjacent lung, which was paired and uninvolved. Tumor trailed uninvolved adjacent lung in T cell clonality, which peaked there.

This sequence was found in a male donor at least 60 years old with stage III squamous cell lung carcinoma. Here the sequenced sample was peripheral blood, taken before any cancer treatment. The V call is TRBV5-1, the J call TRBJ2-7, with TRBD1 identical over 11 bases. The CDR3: CASSVGQGAYEQYF. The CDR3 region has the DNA TGCGCCAGCAGCGTAGGACAGGGGGCTTACGAGCAGTACTTC.